The 8 T cell receptor beta chains below were found in one sample sequenced in a study of metastatic and nonmetastatic thyroid tumors. Ahead of thyroid surgery, no patient had received treatment of any kind. TCRdb reanalyzed the PCR reads via MiXCR. The profile shows about 38,000 clones, roughly 26% of them singletons. The sequencing input was blood. The source of these receptors is a female donor with papillary thyroid cancer or a benign thyroid nodule (not recorded which). Some clones in this sample may be carry-over from other donors' samples.

This clone showed up just a few times. The chain recombines TRBV15 with TRBJ2-7; D is uncertain. CDR3 size: 13 residues. Between the trimmed V and J ends, which lost 0 bases and 3 bases, there was a span of 6 bases. Germline V CDR1 and CDR2: LNHNV, YYDKDF (reference sequence). This CDR3 reads CATSRDRIYEQYF. CDR3 bases: TGTGCCACCAGCAGAGATCGGATCTACGAGCAGTACTTC.

The chain recombines TRBV2 with TRBJ1-2; the match to TRBD1 covers 9 bases. V lost 1 base, J lost 1 base, and 7 bases stayed unmatched. The V gene's germline CDR1 is SNHLY and CDR2 FYNNEI. This CDR3 spans 17 amino acids. CDR3 nucleotides: TGTGCCAGCAGTGAAGTAAGGGACAGGGTGGTTAACTATGGCTACACCTTC. Protein: CASSEVRDRVVNYGYTF.

There are a few counts of this clone. V usage is TRBV28 and J usage is TRBJ2-7; 7 nucleotides agree with TRBD1. With V trimmed by 5 bases and J by 7 bases, 11 bases remained unmatched. Germline CDR1 MDHEN, CDR2 SYDVKM. The CDR3 runs 14 residues. The CDR3 here is CASSRGGPGGEQYF. CDR3 coding DNA: TGTGCCAGCAGTAGAGGGGGCCCTGGGGGTGAGCAGTACTTC. Together with reference TRBV28 and TRBJ2-7, the CDR3 gives the full variable domain: DVKVTQSSRYLVKRTGEKVFLECVQDMDHENMFWYRQDPGLGLRLIYFSYDVKMKEKGDIPEGYSVSREKKERFSLILESASTNQTSMYLCASSRGGPGGEQYFGPGTRLTVT.

J is TRBJ2-7 and V is TRBV30; the D is unclear. Germline CDR1 is GTSNPN and CDR2 is SVGIG (reference sequence). The CDR3 extends over 12 amino acids. With 3 bases removed from V and 4 bases from J, the gap between germline ends came to 10 bases. The CDR3 bases are TGTGCCTGGAGCAGGAGTGGATACGAGCAGTACTTC. It translates to CAWSRSGYEQYF.

This clone came up many times. The V gene is TRBV6-2 or TRBV6-3, the J gene TRBJ2-5; 10 bases match TRBD2. The CDR3 is 14 residues long. After removal of 5 bases from V and 5 bases from J, the junction contained 5 bases not matched to a gene. The germline CDR1 and CDR2 sequences are MNHEY and SVGEGT. For the CDR3, the DNA is TGTGCCAGCAGTAAGGGGACTAGCGCTGAGACCCAGTACTTC. This translates into CASSKGTSAETQYF.

CDR3 DNA: TGTGCCAGTAGTATTCGAGGGACCGAGCAGTACTTC. This encodes CASSIRGTEQYF. This sequence joins TRBV19 and TRBJ2-7, with D perhaps matching TRBD1 or TRBD2 (5 bases each). Germline CDR1 and CDR2: LNHDA and SQIVND (reference sequence). This CDR3 comprises 12 residues. V dropped 3 bases and J dropped 6 bases, with 9 bases sitting between them.

This clone has ten or more counts. Possible read error: a much larger clone is one base away. The same CDR3 arises from other DNA sequences in this sample as well. The CDR3 here is CACGPFGGDNEQFF. The DNA for the CDR3 is TGTGCCTGCGGCCCCTTCGGGGGGGACAATGAGCAGTTCTTC. The chain uses TRBV6-1 and TRBJ2-1; TRBD2 matches at 8 bases. Trimming took 11 bases from V and 5 from J; bases not matched to a gene: 11. The CDR3 extends over 14 amino acids. CDR1 MNHNS and CDR2 SASEGT come from the germline V gene.

The chain uses TRBV6-1 and TRBJ1-1, with TRBD1 matching 9 bases. This CDR3 is built from 14 residues. The J segment lost 3 bases and the V segment lost 4 bases, leaving 3 bases of the junction unmatched. CDR1 is MNHNS and CDR2 is SASEGT in the germline V gene. DNA of the CDR3: TGTGCCAGCAGTGTACAGGGGGCCGACACTGAAGCTTTCTTT. It yields the protein CASSVQGADTEAFF.